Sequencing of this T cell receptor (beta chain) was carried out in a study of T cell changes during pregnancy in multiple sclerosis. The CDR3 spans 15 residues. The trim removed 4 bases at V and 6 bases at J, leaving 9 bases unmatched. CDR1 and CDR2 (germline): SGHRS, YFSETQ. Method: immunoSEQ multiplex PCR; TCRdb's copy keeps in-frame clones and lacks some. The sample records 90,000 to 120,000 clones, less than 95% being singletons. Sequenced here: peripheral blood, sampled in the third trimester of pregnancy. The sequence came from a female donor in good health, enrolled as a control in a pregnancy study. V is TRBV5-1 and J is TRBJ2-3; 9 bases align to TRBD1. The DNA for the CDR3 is TGCGCCAGCAGCGAACAGGGGGCGAGTTTGGATACGCAGTATTTT. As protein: CASSEQGASLDTQYF.